This entry features one T cell receptor (beta chain) sequence. This record belongs to a study of T cells in localized non-small cell lung cancer. Generated by immunoSEQ multiplex PCR, the TCRdb table keeps only in-frame clones and is missing some. The sample yields approximately 28,000 clones, roughly four fifths seen once. This material consisted of peripheral blood mononuclear cells, taken before any cancer treatment. This receptor was taken from a man between 35 and 75 years old with stage III lung adenocarcinoma.

The CDR3: CASSQDASGLAYEQYF. CDR3 coding DNA: TGTGCCAGCAGCCAAGACGCGTCAGGACTAGCGTACGAGCAGTACTTC. The rearrangement joins TRBV4-2 to TRBJ2-7; 9 positions agree with TRBD2. The CDR3 runs to 16 residues. Germline-derived CDR1 and CDR2 are LGHNA and YNFKEQ. J lost 4 bases, V lost 0 bases, and 7 bases had no gene match.